Presented here are 15 T cell receptor beta chains from one specimen sequenced in a study of cytomegalovirus exposure and HLA in healthy donors. 13 Jbeta primers and 60 Vbeta primers were used for the PCR. The table came from immunoSEQ multiplex PCR; TCRdb's copy has only in-frame clones and leaves some out. This sample's table reports 100,000 to 150,000 clones. Input material: PBMCs. Receptors originate from a woman in her thirties or forties in good health and CMV-seropositive.

This CDR3 is CASRSTVYSYEQYF. CDR3 coding DNA: TGTGCCAGCCGAAGCACGGTATACTCCTACGAGCAGTACTTC. The chain couples TRBV27 to TRBJ2-7; D is ambiguous. Deletions cut 8 bases from V and 0 bases from J, with 14 bases between. The CDR3 contains 14 residues. CDR1 MNHEY and CDR2 SMNVEV come from the germline V gene (reference sequence).

The chain joins TRBV5-6 to TRBJ1-2; D gene unclear. The CDR3 contains 15 residues. Germline lookup yields CDR1 SGHDT and CDR2 YYEEEE. V dropped 0 bases and J dropped 4 bases, with 13 bases sitting between them. CDR3 sequence (DNA): TGTGCCAGCAGCTTGGACGTCAGGAATGCCTATGGCTACACCTTC. Translating gives CASSLDVRNAYGYTF.

This chain joins TRBV30 and TRBJ2-2, with D maybe TRBD1 (5 bases). The germline V gene has CDR1 GTSNPN and CDR2 SVGIG (reference sequence). The CDR3 is 15 amino acids. Trimming cost V 2 bases and J 0 bases, with 10 bases left between them. CDR3 DNA: TGTGCCTGGAGTCCTCCAGGGACGAACACCGGGGAGCTGTTTTTT. Amino acids: CAWSPPGTNTGELFF.

The rearrangement joins TRBV2 to TRBJ2-1, with 7 bases aligning to TRBD2. In germline, CDR1 is SNHLY, CDR2 FYNNEI. Trimming cost V 4 bases and J 9 bases; bases outside gene matches: 15. The CDR3 consists of 16 residues. CDR3 loop: CASSALARAGRGEQFF. The CDR3 nucleotides read TGTGCCAGCAGTGCCCTCGCTAGAGCGGGGCGTGGTGAGCAGTTCTTC.

The chain carries TRBV27 and TRBJ1-1; no firm D call. Per germline, CDR1 MNHEY and CDR2 SMNVEV (reference sequence). This CDR3 contains 13 residues. V gave up 2 bases and J gave up 7 bases, with 11 bases separating them. The CDR3 protein is CASSLDRENEAFF. In DNA form, the CDR3 reads TGTGCCAGCAGTTTAGACCGGGAAAATGAAGCTTTCTTT.

V usage is TRBV5-1 and J usage is TRBJ2-3; the match to TRBD2 covers 9 bases. V dropped 0 bases and J dropped 2; count of bases not matched to a gene: 4. Germline loops: CDR1 SGHRS, CDR2 YFSETQ. The CDR3 spans 16 residues. CDR3 DNA sequence: TGCGCCAGCAGCTTGGGGCCGGGACTAGCCACAGATACGCAGTATTTT. Amino acids: CASSLGPGLATDTQYF.

This chain joins TRBV7-9 and TRBJ2-5; a possible D gene is TRBD1 (5 bases). Looked up from germline, CDR1 is SEHNR and CDR2 is FQNEAQ (reference sequence). Trimming shortened V by 8 bases and J by 5 bases, and 9 bases separated the two germline ends. The CDR3 totals 11 residues. As DNA, the CDR3 is TGTGCCAGCGGGGCCGGGGAGACCCAGTACTTC. Amino acid sequence: CASGAGETQYF.

This chain joins TRBV6-4 and TRBJ2-5; TRBD2 might be the D (6 bases). The ends were cut back, 5 bases at V and 1 base at J, with 8 bases in the middle. The CDR3 contains 13 residues. Germline values: CDR1 MRHNA, CDR2 SNTAGT. CDR3 amino acids: CASSRDSQETQYF. The CDR3 region has the DNA TGTGCCAGCAGTCGGGACTCCCAAGAGACCCAGTACTTC.

The chain links TRBV27 to TRBJ2-7; D gene uncertain. CDR3 length equals 12 residues. Trimming removed 3 bases at V and 2 bases at J, with 5 bases between. Looked up from germline, CDR1 is MNHEY and CDR2 is SMNVEV (reference sequence). CDR3 sequence reads: CASSFRAYEQYF. The DNA for the CDR3 is TGTGCCAGCAGTTTTCGGGCCTACGAGCAGTACTTC.

This chain connects TRBV7-9 to TRBJ1-4, with 11 bases fitting TRBD1. CDR1 SEHNR and CDR2 FQNEAQ come from the germline V gene (reference sequence). V gave up 0 bases and J gave up 6 bases; unmatched junction bases: 3. The CDR3 consists of 16 residues. This CDR3 reads CASSLAPGQGDEKLFF. CDR3 DNA sequence: TGTGCCAGCAGCTTAGCACCGGGACAGGGGGATGAAAAACTGTTTTTT.

The DNA of the CDR3 is TGCAGCGTGACGACGGAGAGTGGCTACACCTTC. It translates to CSVTTESGYTF. The V gene is TRBV29-1, the J gene TRBJ1-2; D is undetermined. Germline V gene sequence: CDR1 SQVTM, CDR2 ANQGSEA. The CDR3 is 11 residues long. Trimming removed 6 bases from V and 7 bases from J, with 12 bases in between.

The rearrangement joins TRBV7-9 to TRBJ2-2, with D perhaps matching TRBD2 (6 bases). The CDR3 is 16 residues long. V gave up 5 bases and J gave up 6 bases, with 19 bases separating them. The germline V gene encodes CDR1 SEHNR and CDR2 FQNEAQ (reference sequence). The CDR3 here is CASSERQLGLPGELFF. CDR3 DNA sequence: TGTGCCAGCAGCGAACGCCAATTGGGACTGCCCGGGGAGCTGTTTTTT.

The chain combines TRBV6-5 with TRBJ2-7; 10 positions match TRBD2. Germline CDR1 MNHEY, CDR2 SVGAGI. The CDR3 totals 16 residues. The J segment lost 5 bases and the V segment lost 0 bases, leaving 7 bases of the junction unmatched. The CDR3, as DNA: TGTGCCAGCAGTTACTCTACTAGCGGGAAGTTCGACGAGCAGTACTTC. Translation: CASSYSTSGKFDEQYF.

The CDR3 sequence is CASSLLAGGRGEQYF. DNA for the CDR3: TGTGCCAGTAGTCTTCTAGCGGGAGGTCGAGGGGAGCAGTACTTC. The chain combines TRBV19 with TRBJ2-7; 11 bases align to TRBD2. The CDR3 runs 15 residues. The V gene's germline CDR1 is LNHDA and CDR2 SQIVND (reference sequence). Unmatched junction bases numbered 10, after V lost 5 bases and J lost 7 bases. Supplemented by reference TRBV19 and TRBJ2-7, the full variable domain reads DGGITQSPKYLFRKEGQNVTLSCEQNLNHDAMYWYRQDPGQGLRLIYYSQIVNDFQKGDIAEGYSVSREKKESFPLTVTSAQKNPTAFYLCASSLLAGGRGEQYFGPGTRLTVT.

V is TRBV19 and J is TRBJ1-1; 12 nucleotides match TRBD1. The CDR3 loop spans 14 amino acids. With 2 bases clipped from V and 6 bases from J, the junction kept 1 base outside the gene matches. CDR1 and CDR2 from the germline V gene are LNHDA and SQIVND (reference sequence). The CDR3 region has the DNA TGTGCCAGTAGTATACGGGACAGGGGGCCTGAAGCTTTCTTT. This codes for CASSIRDRGPEAFF.